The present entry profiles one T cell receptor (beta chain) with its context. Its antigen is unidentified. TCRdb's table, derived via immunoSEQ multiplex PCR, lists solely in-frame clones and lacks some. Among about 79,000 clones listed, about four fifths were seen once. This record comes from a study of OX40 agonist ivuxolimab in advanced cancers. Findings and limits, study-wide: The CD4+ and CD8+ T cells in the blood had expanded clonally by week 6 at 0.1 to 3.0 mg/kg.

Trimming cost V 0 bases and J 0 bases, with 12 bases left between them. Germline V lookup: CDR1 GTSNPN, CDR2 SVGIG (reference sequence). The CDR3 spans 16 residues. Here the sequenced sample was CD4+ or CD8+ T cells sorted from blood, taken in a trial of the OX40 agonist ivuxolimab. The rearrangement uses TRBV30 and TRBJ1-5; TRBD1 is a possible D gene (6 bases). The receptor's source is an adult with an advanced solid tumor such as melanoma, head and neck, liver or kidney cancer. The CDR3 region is CAWSVRTVGSNQPQHF. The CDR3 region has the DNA TGTGCCTGGAGTGTTCGGACAGTTGGTAGCAATCAGCCCCAGCATTTT.